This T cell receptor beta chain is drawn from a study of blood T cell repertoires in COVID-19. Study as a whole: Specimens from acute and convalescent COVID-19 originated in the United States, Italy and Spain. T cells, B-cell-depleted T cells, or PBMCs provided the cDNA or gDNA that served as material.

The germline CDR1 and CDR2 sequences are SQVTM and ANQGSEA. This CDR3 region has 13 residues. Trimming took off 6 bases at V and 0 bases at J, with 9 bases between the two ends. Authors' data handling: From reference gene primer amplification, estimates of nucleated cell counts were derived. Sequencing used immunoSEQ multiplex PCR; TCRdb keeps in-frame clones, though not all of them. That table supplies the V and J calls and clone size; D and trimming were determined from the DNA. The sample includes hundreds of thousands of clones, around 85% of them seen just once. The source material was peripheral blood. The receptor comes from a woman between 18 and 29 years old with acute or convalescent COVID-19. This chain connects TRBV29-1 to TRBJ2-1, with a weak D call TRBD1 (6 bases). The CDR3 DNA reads TGCAGCGTGACAGGTAGCTCCTACAATGAGCAGTTCTTC. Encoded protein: CSVTGSSYNEQFF.